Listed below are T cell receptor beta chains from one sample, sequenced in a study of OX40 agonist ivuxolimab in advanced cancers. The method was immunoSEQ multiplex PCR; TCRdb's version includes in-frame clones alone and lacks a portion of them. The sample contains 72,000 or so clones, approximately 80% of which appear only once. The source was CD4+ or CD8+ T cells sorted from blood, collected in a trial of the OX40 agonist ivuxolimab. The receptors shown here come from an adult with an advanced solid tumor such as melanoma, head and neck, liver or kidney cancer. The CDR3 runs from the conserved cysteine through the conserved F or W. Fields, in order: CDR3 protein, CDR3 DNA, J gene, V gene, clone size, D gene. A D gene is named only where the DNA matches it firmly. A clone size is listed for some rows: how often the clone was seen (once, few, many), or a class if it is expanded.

CDR3 protein: CASSLGKGMSEKLFF; CDR3 DNA: TGTGCCAGCAGCTTAGGGAAGGGGATGAGTGAAAAACTGTTTTTT; J gene: TRBJ1-4; V gene: TRBV5-4; clone size: -; D gene: -
CDR3 protein: CASTPSLLAGGQETQYF; CDR3 DNA: TGCGCCAGCACCCCCTCACTCCTAGCGGGGGGTCAAGAGACCCAGTACTTC; J gene: TRBJ2-5; V gene: TRBV5-1; clone size: -; D gene: TRBD2
CDR3 protein: CAWTNYNEQFF; CDR3 DNA: TGTGCCTGGACAAACTACAATGAGCAGTTCTTC; J gene: TRBJ2-1; V gene: TRBV30; clone size: once; D gene: -
CDR3 protein: CASSFPYTEAFF; CDR3 DNA: TGTGCCAGCAGCTTCCCGTACACTGAAGCTTTCTTT; J gene: TRBJ1-1; V gene: TRBV11-2; clone size: -; D gene: -
CDR3 protein: CASSRTPRGNTEAFF; CDR3 DNA: TGTGCCAGCAGCCGTACCCCTCGAGGTAACACTGAAGCTTTCTTT; J gene: TRBJ1-1; V gene: TRBV28; clone size: -; D gene: -
CDR3 protein: CASSSGVNTEAFF; CDR3 DNA: TGTGCCAGCAGCAGTGGGGTGAACACTGAAGCTTTCTTT; J gene: TRBJ1-1; V gene: TRBV5-6; clone size: -; D gene: -
CDR3 protein: CASSRGQGGTEAFF; CDR3 DNA: TGCGCCAGCAGCCGTGGACAGGGCGGGACTGAAGCTTTCTTT; J gene: TRBJ1-1; V gene: TRBV5-1; clone size: -; D gene: TRBD1
CDR3 protein: CASRNKAGGSYEQYF; CDR3 DNA: TGTGCCAGCAGAAATAAAGCCGGGGGCTCCTACGAGCAGTACTTC; J gene: TRBJ2-7; V gene: TRBV28; clone size: -; D gene: -
CDR3 protein: CASSARNRVKLLIHPLHF; CDR3 DNA: TGTGCCAGCAGTGCCCGGAACCGGGTGAAATTATTAATTCACCCCCTCCACTTT; J gene: TRBJ1-6; V gene: TRBV2; clone size: -; D gene: -
CDR3 protein: CASSLQASYEQYF; CDR3 DNA: TGCGCCAGCAGCTTGCAGGCCTCCTACGAGCAGTACTTC; J gene: TRBJ2-7; V gene: TRBV5-1; clone size: -; D gene: -
CDR3 protein: CASSNLGPPNTEAFF; CDR3 DNA: TGTGCCAGCTCAAACCTTGGGCCGCCGAACACTGAAGCTTTCTTT; J gene: TRBJ1-1; V gene: TRBV18; clone size: few; D gene: -
CDR3 protein: CASSYSKGPSQPQHF; CDR3 DNA: TGTGCCAGCAGTTACTCGAAGGGCCCGAGTCAGCCCCAGCATTTT; J gene: TRBJ1-5; V gene: TRBV6-5; clone size: -; D gene: -
CDR3 protein: CASSEGLAWEQFF; CDR3 DNA: TGTGCCAGCAGCGAAGGCCTAGCCTGGGAGCAGTTCTTC; J gene: TRBJ2-1; V gene: TRBV7-7; clone size: -; D gene: -
CDR3 protein: CASSHRGIIEAFF; CDR3 DNA: TGTGCCAGCAGCCACCGAGGAATAATTGAAGCTTTCTTT; J gene: TRBJ1-1; V gene: TRBV5-6; clone size: -; D gene: -
CDR3 protein: CASSLRPGQTLYGYTF; CDR3 DNA: TGTGCCAGCAGCTTACGACCGGGACAGACCCTCTATGGCTACACCTTC; J gene: TRBJ1-2; V gene: TRBV7-2; clone size: once; D gene: TRBD1
CDR3 protein: CASSYRGQGNTGELFF; CDR3 DNA: TGTGCCAGCAGCTATAGGGGACAGGGGAACACCGGGGAGCTGTTTTTT; J gene: TRBJ2-2; V gene: TRBV11-3; clone size: -; D gene: TRBD1
CDR3 protein: CASRQFGVDEQFF; CDR3 DNA: TGTGCCAGCCGACAGTTTGGTGTCGATGAGCAGTTCTTC; J gene: TRBJ2-1; V gene: TRBV19; clone size: few; D gene: -
CDR3 protein: CASTRLRQGHEQYF; CDR3 DNA: TGTGCCAGCACTCGGTTACGACAGGGCCACGAGCAGTACTTC; J gene: TRBJ2-7; V gene: TRBV5-6; clone size: -; D gene: TRBD1
CDR3 protein: CASSPVGPALLWRTIYF; CDR3 DNA: TGTGCCAGCAGCCCCGTCGGCCCGGCCCTCCTTTGGAGGACCATATATTTT; J gene: TRBJ1-3; V gene: TRBV28; clone size: -; D gene: -
CDR3 protein: CASADNERGHGYNEQFF; CDR3 DNA: TGTGCCAGCGCCGACAATGAGAGGGGGCATGGCTACAATGAGCAGTTCTTC; J gene: TRBJ2-1; V gene: TRBV27; clone size: -; D gene: TRBD1
CDR3 protein: CASSQGVSYNSPLHF; CDR3 DNA: TGTGCCAGCAGTCAAGGGGTTTCCTATAATTCACCCCTCCACTTT; J gene: TRBJ1-6; V gene: TRBV14; clone size: once; D gene: -
CDR3 protein: CAISESEGPITDTQYF; CDR3 DNA: TGTGCCATCAGTGAGTCTGAGGGGCCAATAACAGATACGCAGTATTTT; J gene: TRBJ2-3; V gene: TRBV10-3; clone size: few; D gene: -
CDR3 protein: CASSSNPGNTIYF; CDR3 DNA: TGTGCCAGCAGCTCTAACCCGGGAAACACCATATATTTT; J gene: TRBJ1-3; V gene: TRBV7-2; clone size: -; D gene: -
CDR3 protein: CASSLDGLAGGADTQYF; CDR3 DNA: TGTGCCAGCAGCTTAGATGGGTTAGCGGGAGGGGCAGATACGCAGTATTTT; J gene: TRBJ2-3; V gene: TRBV7-2; clone size: -; D gene: TRBD2
CDR3 protein: CASTPGLKQPQHF; CDR3 DNA: TGTGCCAGCACCCCAGGGCTAAAGCAGCCCCAGCATTTT; J gene: TRBJ1-5; V gene: TRBV6-5; clone size: -; D gene: -
CDR3 protein: CASSLFTGPTEAFF; CDR3 DNA: TGTGCCAGCAGCTTGTTTACAGGACCCACTGAAGCTTTCTTT; J gene: TRBJ1-1; V gene: TRBV5-5; clone size: -; D gene: -
CDR3 protein: CASPPGTGGFSGNTIYF; CDR3 DNA: TGTGCCAGCCCCCCCGGGACAGGGGGTTTCTCTGGAAACACCATATATTTT; J gene: TRBJ1-3; V gene: TRBV28; clone size: -; D gene: TRBD1